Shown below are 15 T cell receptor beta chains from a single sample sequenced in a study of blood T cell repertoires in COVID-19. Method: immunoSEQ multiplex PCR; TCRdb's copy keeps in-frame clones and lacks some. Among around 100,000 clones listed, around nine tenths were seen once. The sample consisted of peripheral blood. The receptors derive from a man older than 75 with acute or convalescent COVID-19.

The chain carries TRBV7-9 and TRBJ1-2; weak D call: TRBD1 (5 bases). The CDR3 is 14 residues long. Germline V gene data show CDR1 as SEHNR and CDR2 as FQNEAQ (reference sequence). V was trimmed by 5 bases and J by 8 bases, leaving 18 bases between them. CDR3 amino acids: CASSPIQGLFGYTF. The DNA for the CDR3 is TGTGCCAGCAGCCCAATTCAGGGTTTGTTCGGCTACACCTTC. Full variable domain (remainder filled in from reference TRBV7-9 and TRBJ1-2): DTGVSQNPRHKITKRGQNVTFRCDPISEHNRLYWYRQTLGQGPEFLTYFQNEAQLEKSRLLSDRFSAERPKGSFSTLEIQRTEQGDSAMYLCASSPIQGLFGYTFGSGTRLTVV.

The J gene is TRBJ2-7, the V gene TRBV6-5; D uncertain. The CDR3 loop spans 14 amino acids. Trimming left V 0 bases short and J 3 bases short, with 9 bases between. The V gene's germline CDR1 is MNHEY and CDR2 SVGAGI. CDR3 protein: CASSYSSRNYEQYF. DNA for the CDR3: TGTGCCAGCAGTTACTCCTCTAGAAACTACGAGCAGTACTTC.

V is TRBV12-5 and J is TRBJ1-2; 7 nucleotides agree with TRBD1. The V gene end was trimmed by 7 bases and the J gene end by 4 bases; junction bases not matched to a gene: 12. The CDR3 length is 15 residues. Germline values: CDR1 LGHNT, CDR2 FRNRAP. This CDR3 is CASAHSDRALYGYTF. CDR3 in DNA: TGTGCTAGTGCCCACTCCGACAGGGCTCTCTATGGCTACACCTTC.

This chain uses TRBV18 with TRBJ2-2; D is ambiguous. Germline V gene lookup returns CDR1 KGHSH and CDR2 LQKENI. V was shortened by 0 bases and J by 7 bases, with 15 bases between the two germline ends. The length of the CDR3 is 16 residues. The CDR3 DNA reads TGTGCCAGCTCACCACCGGCGTCCCAATCGGGCGGGGAGCTGTTTTTT. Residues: CASSPPASQSGGELFF.

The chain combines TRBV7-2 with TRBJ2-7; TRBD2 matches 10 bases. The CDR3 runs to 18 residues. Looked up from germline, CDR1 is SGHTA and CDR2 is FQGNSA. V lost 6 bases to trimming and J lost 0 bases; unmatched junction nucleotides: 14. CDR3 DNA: TGTGCCAGCAGTGAGACTGTTCCGGGACTAGCGTTCTCCTACGAGCAGTACTTC. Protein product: CASSETVPGLAFSYEQYF.

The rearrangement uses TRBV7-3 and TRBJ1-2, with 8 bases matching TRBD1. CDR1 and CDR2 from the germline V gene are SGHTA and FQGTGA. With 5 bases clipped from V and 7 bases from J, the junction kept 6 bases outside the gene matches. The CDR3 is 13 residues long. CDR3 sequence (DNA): TGTGCCAGCAGCGACCCGACAGGGGCTGGCTACACCTTC. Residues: CASSDPTGAGYTF.

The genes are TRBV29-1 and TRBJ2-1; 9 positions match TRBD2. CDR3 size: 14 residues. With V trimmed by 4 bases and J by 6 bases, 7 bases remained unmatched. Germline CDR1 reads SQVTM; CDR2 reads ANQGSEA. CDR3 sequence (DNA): TGCAGCGTTGGAATAGCGGGAGACGGCAATGAGCAGTTCTTC. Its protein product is CSVGIAGDGNEQFF.

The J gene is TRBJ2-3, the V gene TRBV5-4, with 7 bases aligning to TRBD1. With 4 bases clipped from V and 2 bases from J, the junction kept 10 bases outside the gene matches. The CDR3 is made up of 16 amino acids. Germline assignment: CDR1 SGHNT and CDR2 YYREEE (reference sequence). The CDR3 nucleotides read TGTGCCAGCAGCATGGGGGCCGGGACAGCCACAGATACGCAGTATTTT. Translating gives CASSMGAGTATDTQYF.

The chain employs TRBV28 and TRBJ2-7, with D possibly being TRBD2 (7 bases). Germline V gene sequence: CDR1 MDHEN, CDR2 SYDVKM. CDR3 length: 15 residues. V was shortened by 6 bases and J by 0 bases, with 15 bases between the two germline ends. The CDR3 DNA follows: TGTGCCAGCAGCAGGGCGGGGGCGAGCTCCTACGAGCAGTACTTC. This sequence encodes CASSRAGASSYEQYF.

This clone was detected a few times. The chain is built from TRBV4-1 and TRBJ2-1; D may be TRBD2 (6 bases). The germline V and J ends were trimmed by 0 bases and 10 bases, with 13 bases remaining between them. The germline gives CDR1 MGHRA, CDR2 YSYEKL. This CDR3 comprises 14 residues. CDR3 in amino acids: CASSQDRRGWEQFF. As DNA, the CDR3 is TGCGCCAGCAGCCAAGATCGGAGGGGCTGGGAGCAGTTCTTC.

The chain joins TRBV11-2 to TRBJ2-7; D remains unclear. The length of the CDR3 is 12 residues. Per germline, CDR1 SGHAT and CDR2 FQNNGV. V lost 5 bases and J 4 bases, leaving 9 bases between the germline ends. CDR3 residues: CASSLVRYEQYF. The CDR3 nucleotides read TGTGCCAGCAGCCTGGTACGGTACGAGCAGTACTTC.

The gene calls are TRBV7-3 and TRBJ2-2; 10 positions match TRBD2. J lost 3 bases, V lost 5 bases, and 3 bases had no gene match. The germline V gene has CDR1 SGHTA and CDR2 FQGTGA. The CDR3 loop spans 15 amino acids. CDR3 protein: CASSKSGRDTGELFF. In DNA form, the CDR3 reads TGTGCCAGCAGCAAAAGCGGGAGGGACACCGGGGAGCTGTTTTTT.

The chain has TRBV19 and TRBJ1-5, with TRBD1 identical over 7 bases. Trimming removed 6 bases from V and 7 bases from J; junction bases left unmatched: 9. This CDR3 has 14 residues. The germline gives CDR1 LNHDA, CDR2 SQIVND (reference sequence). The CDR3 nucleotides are TGTGCCAGTAGCGCCCAGGGGGTCTCCCAGCCCCAGCATTTT. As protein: CASSAQGVSQPQHF.

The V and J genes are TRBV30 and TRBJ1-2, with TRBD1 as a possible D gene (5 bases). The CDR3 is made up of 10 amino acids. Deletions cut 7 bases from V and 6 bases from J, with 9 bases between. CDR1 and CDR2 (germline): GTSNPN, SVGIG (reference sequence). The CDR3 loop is CAFQGNGYTF. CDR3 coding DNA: TGTGCCTTTCAGGGAAATGGCTACACCTTC.

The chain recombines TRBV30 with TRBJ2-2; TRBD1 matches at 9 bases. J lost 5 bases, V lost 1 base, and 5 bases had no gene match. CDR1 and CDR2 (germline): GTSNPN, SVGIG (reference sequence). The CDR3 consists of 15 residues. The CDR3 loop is CAWSGTGTGTGELFF. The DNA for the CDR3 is TGTGCCTGGAGTGGAACCGGGACAGGGACCGGGGAGCTGTTTTTT.